This T cell receptor (beta chain) was recorded in a study of T cell repertoires in cytomegalovirus infection. Study details: CMV infection and matching HLA type were both indicated by public TCR beta signatures. Study observations and caveats: HLA-C-restricted CMV-specific TCR beta clonotypes prevailed in the ex vivo response. Accumulated public TCR beta family frequency recognized individuals carrying CMV together with the relevant HLA.

This clonotype occurred a few times. Its antigen remains unknown. With 5 bases clipped from V and 8 bases from J, the junction kept 7 bases outside the gene matches. Per the germline V gene, CDR1 is MDHEN and CDR2 is SYDVKM. CDR3 length: 15 amino acids. TCRdb re-derived calls from the reads in MiXCR, one entry per CDR3 protein. This sample has approximately 700,000 distinct CDR3 sequences; 35% to 45% occur once, and the top ten carry around 2.8%. The sequence derives from a human donor in good health (CMV status not recorded). Some clones in this sample may be carry-over from other donors' samples. The J gene is TRBJ2-1, the V gene TRBV28; TRBD2 aligns across 12 bases. Sequencing was done on a sample of PBMCs. The chain's CDR3 is CASSEPSGRVYEQFF. CDR3 coding DNA: TGTGCCAGCAGTGAACCTAGCGGGAGGGTATATGAGCAGTTCTTC.